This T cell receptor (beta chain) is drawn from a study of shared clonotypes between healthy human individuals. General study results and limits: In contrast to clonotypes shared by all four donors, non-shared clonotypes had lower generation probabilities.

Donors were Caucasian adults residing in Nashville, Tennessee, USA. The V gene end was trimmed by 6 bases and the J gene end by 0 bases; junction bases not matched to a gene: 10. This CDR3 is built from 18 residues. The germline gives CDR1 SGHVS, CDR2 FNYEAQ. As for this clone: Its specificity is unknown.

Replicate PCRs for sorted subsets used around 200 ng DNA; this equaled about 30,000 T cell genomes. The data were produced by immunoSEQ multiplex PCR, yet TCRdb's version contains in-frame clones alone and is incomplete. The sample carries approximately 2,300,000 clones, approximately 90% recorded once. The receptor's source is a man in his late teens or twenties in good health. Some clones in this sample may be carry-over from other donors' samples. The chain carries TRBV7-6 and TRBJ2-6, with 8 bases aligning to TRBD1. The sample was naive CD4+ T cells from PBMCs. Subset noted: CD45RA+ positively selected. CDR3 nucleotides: TGTGCCAGCAGTCCCGTGTCCGGACAGGGCTCTGGGGCCAACGTCCTGACTTTC. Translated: CASSPVSGQGSGANVLTF.